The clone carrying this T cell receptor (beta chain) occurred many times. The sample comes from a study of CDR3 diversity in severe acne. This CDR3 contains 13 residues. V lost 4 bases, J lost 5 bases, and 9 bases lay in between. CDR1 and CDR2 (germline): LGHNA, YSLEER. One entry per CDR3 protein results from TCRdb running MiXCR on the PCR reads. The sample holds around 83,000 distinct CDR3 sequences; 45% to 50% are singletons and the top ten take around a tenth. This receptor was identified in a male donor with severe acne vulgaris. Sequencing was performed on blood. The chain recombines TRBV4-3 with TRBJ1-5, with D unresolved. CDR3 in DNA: TGCGCCAGCAGCCCAGAGTTCTATCAGCCCCAGCATTTT. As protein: CASSPEFYQPQHF.